The source of this TCR beta chain is a study of technical replicates of blood from a handful of donors. TCRdb's table, derived via immunoSEQ multiplex PCR, lists solely in-frame clones and lacks some. The table has roughly 97,000 clones, roughly 96% seen once. CDR3 length: 15 residues. CDR1 and CDR2 (germline): SGHTA, FQGTGA. The V end was cut by 1 base, the J end by 5 bases, with 14 bases between. The TCR originated in a human donor in good health. Sequenced input: T cells isolated from PBMCs. The chain has TRBV7-3 and TRBJ1-1, with D unclear. CDR3: CASSLSGSGWTEAFF. CDR3 coding DNA: TGTGCCAGCAGCTTAAGCGGGAGCGGGTGGACTGAAGCTTTCTTT.